This T cell receptor (beta chain) was identified during a study of PD-1 blockade in classical Hodgkin lymphoma. Sequencing used immunoSEQ multiplex PCR; TCRdb keeps in-frame clones, though not all of them. The data contain more than 13,000 clones, about 78% of them singletons. In every patient, relapse followed autologous stem cell transplantation, while exposure to brentuximab vedotin differed. The CDR3 has 13 amino acids. V was clipped by 3 bases and J by 3 bases, with 8 bases between them. Germline loops: CDR1 MNHEY, CDR2 SMNVEV (reference sequence). The input for sequencing was peripheral blood mononuclear cells (PBMCs), taken before the second cycle of nivolumab. The gene calls are TRBV27 and TRBJ1-1; no clear D gene. This TCR was recovered from a human donor with classical Hodgkin lymphoma. The CDR3 reads CASSFEPYTEAFF. The CDR3 coding sequence is TGTGCCAGCAGTTTTGAGCCGTACACTGAAGCTTTCTTT.